The clone carrying this T cell receptor beta chain was recorded a few times. The sample belongs to a study of T cell responses to AZD1222 COVID-19 vaccine. The method was immunoSEQ multiplex PCR; TCRdb's version includes in-frame clones alone and lacks a portion of them. The sample carries around 120,000 clones, around 92% recorded once. Trimming pared 2 bases from V and 0 bases from J, leaving 8 bases between. This CDR3 contains 14 residues. Per the germline V gene, CDR1 is MNHEY and CDR2 is SMNVEV (reference sequence). Sequenced material: peripheral blood, taken on day 0 of AZD1222 vaccination. This receptor was identified in an adult in good health. The rearrangement links TRBV27 to TRBJ2-7; D unresolved. DNA of the CDR3: TGTGCCAGCAGTTTAGCGGAATACTCCTACGAGCAGTACTTC. Translated: CASSLAEYSYEQYF.